Below are 25 T cell receptor beta chains sequenced from a single sample in a study of post-analysis software for immune sequencing data. No cognate antigen is known for these TCRs. Carried by the TCR beta cDNA libraries were unique molecular identifiers. Via MiXCR, TCRdb re-called the PCR reads, giving one row per CDR3 protein. The sample yields more than 450,000 distinct CDR3 sequences, around a third seen once. General study points: Four or five TRBV segments (TRBV5-6, TRBV5-1 and TRBV20-1 among them) occurred more frequently in patients than in controls.

Sequenced material: blood. These TCRs come from a girl aged 2-17 years with multiple sclerosis.

The V call is TRBV9, the J call TRBJ2-1; possibly TRBD2 for D (6 bases). CDR3 length: 15 residues. The germline CDR1 and CDR2 sequences are SGDLS and YYNGEE. Trimming took off 0 bases at V and 4 bases at J, with 11 bases between the two ends. CDR3 protein: CASSVETSPYNEQFF. CDR3 bases: TGTGCCAGCAGCGTAGAAACTAGCCCTTACAATGAGCAGTTCTTC. Together with reference TRBV9 and TRBJ2-1, the CDR3 gives the full variable domain: DSGVTQTPKHLITATGQRVTLRCSPRSGDLSVYWYQQSLDQGLQFLIQYYNGEERAKGNILERFSAQQFPDLHSELNLSSLELGDSALYFCASSVETSPYNEQFFGPGTRLTVL.

The V gene is TRBV12-3 or TRBV12-4, the J gene TRBJ2-7; 10 bases line up with TRBD1. Trimming at V came to 6 bases and at J to 2 bases, leaving 7 bases not matched to a gene. The CDR3 consists of 15 residues. In nucleotides, the CDR3 is TGTGCCAGCAGCAAGGGACAGGGGAGGACCTACGAGCAGTACTTC. This translates into CASSKGQGRTYEQYF.

This clonotype was seen a handful of times. The chain carries TRBV20-1 and TRBJ2-4, with D possibly matching TRBD1 (5 bases). The DNA end is more similar to TRBJ2-7, so the J call may be wrong. Germline values: CDR1 DFQATT, CDR2 SNEGSKA (reference sequence). The CDR3 runs 15 residues. The CDR3 loop reads CSARDYGLPDNEQYF. CDR3 nucleotide sequence: TGCAGTGCTAGAGATTACGGCCTTCCGGACAACGAGCAGTACTTC.

This clonotype was counted a few times. The chain uses TRBV20-1 and TRBJ1-1; D is undetermined. The V end lost 3 bases, the J end lost 4 bases, and 12 bases lay between the germline ends. The CDR3 has 13 amino acids. The V gene's germline CDR1 is DFQATT and CDR2 SNEGSKA (reference sequence). The CDR3 nucleotides are TGCAGTGCTAGTGTAGCCAGTGGCACTGAAGCTTTCTTT. Translated, it gives CSASVASGTEAFF.

This clonotype was detected only once. At one end, the junction sequence differs from germline, possibly due to a read error. The chain links TRBV4-1 to TRBJ1-4; D is undetermined. Germline CDR1 MGHRA, CDR2 YSYEKL. CDR3 length: 16 amino acids. CDR3 protein: CASSQDPTGIGKKRFF. The CDR3 bases are TGCGCCAGCAGCCAAGATCCAACGGGTATAGGGAAAAAACGGTTTTTT.

A few counts support this clonotype. The rearrangement joins TRBV5-1 to TRBJ1-2; D unresolved. Germline V gene lookup returns CDR1 SGHRS and CDR2 YFSETQ. V lost 2 bases to trimming and J lost 1 base, with 12 bases between them. CDR3 length: 15 residues. CDR3 sequence reads: CASSLAVEINYGYTF. The CDR3 DNA is TGCGCCAGCAGCTTAGCGGTGGAGATTAACTATGGCTACACCTTC.

As concerns this clonotype: One base away lies a much larger clone, so this may be a sequencing read error. The chain carries TRBV29-1 and TRBJ2-5; possibly TRBD1 for D (6 bases). The CDR3 covers 15 residues. V shed 7 bases and J shed 2 bases, with 20 bases lying between them. Germline CDR1 SQVTM, CDR2 ANQGSEA. This chain's CDR3 is CSAESPGHGQETQYF. Written as DNA, the CDR3 is TGCAGCGCTGAGTCTCCGGGACATGGACAAGAGACCCAGTACTTC.

This clonotype was recorded at least ten times. The chain uses TRBV7-8 and TRBJ2-5, with 9 positions matching TRBD1. Germline V gene data show CDR1 as SGHVS and CDR2 as FQNEAQ. The CDR3 has 15 residues. J gave up 2 bases and V 6 bases, and 7 bases lay outside the gene matches. In nucleotides, the CDR3 is TGTGCCAGCAGTCAAACAGGGGGCCTTCAAGAGACCCAGTACTTC. As protein: CASSQTGGLQETQYF.

CDR3 protein: CASSEGDSTTQFF. DNA for the CDR3: TGTGCCAGCAGCGAGGGGGACAGCACGACCCAGTTCTTC. The rearrangement links TRBV9 to TRBJ2-1; TRBD1 aligns across 7 bases. This CDR3 spans 13 amino acids. Germline V lookup: CDR1 SGDLS, CDR2 YYNGEE. The V gene end was trimmed by 3 bases and the J gene end by 13 bases; junction bases not matched to a gene: 10.

This clonotype was detected only a few times. The J gene is TRBJ2-1, the V gene TRBV5-5; TRBD1 is a possible D gene (6 bases). The CDR3 runs to 15 residues. From germline, CDR1 is SGHKS and CDR2 YYEKEE (reference sequence). With 1 base removed from V and 7 bases from J, the gap between germline ends came to 15 bases. CDR3 in amino acids: CASSLYSQGRNEQFF. The DNA of the CDR3 is TGTGCCAGCAGCTTGTACTCACAGGGTAGGAATGAGCAGTTCTTC.

V is TRBV7-9 and J is TRBJ2-1; D is ambiguous. This CDR3 region has 17 residues. The V gene lost 5 bases and the J gene lost 7 bases, with 24 bases spanning the gap. CDR1 is SEHNR, CDR2 FQNEAQ, per germline (reference sequence). DNA for the CDR3: TGTGCCAGCAGCCAGAGGTTGCGACCTCCTGATGGGAATGAGCAGTTCTTC. This sequence encodes CASSQRLRPPDGNEQFF.

Only a few counts were recorded for this clonotype. The CDR3 is CASSLESLGSPLHF. Written as DNA, the CDR3 is TGCGCCAGCAGCTTGGAGTCTCTTGGTTCACCCCTCCACTTT. V gene TRBV5-1 combines with J gene TRBJ1-6; D is unclear. Per the germline V gene, CDR1 is SGHRS and CDR2 is YFSETQ. The V end was cut by 0 bases, the J end by 9 bases, with 10 bases between. This CDR3 has 14 residues. The entire variable domain, with the rest obtained from reference TRBV5-1 and TRBJ1-6, is as follows: KAGVTQTPRYLIKTRGQQVTLSCSPISGHRSVSWYQQTPGQGLQFLFEYFSETQRNKGNFPGRFSGRQFSNSRSEMNVSTLELGDSALYLCASSLESLGSPLHFGNGTRLTVT.

V usage is TRBV12-3 or TRBV12-4 and J usage is TRBJ2-1; 9 bases line up with TRBD1. V lost 8 bases to trimming and J lost 7 bases; unmatched junction nucleotides: 6. The CDR3 runs to 13 residues. The CDR3 DNA is TGTGCCAGCGGGCGACAGGGGGGTAATGAGCAGTTCTTC. It translates to CASGRQGGNEQFF.

The rearrangement uses TRBV6-6 and TRBJ2-7; D might be TRBD2 (6 bases). Per the germline V gene, CDR1 is MNHNY and CDR2 is SVGAGI (reference sequence). There are 14 residues in the CDR3. V lost 5 bases and J lost 2, with 13 bases in between. The chain's CDR3 is CASSQGRETYEQYF. CDR3 in DNA: TGTGCCAGCAGTCAAGGACGGGAGACCTACGAGCAGTACTTC.

This clonotype was counted only a few times. CDR3 coding DNA: TGCAGTGCTAGAGCCCAGGGCGGGACCTCCTACGAGCAGTACTTC. Protein product: CSARAQGGTSYEQYF. This chain joins TRBV20-1 and TRBJ2-7; D perhaps matches TRBD2 (6 bases). Germline V lookup: CDR1 DFQATT, CDR2 SNEGSKA (reference sequence). The CDR3 runs 15 residues. V dropped 1 base and J dropped 0 bases, with 13 bases sitting between them.

About this clonotype: It may be a read error: a sequence one base away is much more abundant. This sequence joins TRBV29-1 and TRBJ2-7; TRBD1 aligns across 9 bases. Near its end, the DNA agrees better with TRBJ2-5, so the J call may be wrong. Per germline, CDR1 SQVTM and CDR2 ANQGSEA. This CDR3 region has 13 residues. The CDR3 loop is CSIGQGRRETQYF. The CDR3 DNA sequence: TGCAGCATAGGACAGGGGCGCAGGGAGACCCAGTACTTC.

This clonotype was recorded a few times. The chain joins TRBV5-1 to TRBJ1-1; D ambiguous. The length of the CDR3 is 14 residues. V was trimmed by 1 base and J by 1 base, leaving 8 bases between them. Germline lookup yields CDR1 SGHRS and CDR2 YFSETQ. This CDR3 is CASSLRSSNTEAFF. CDR3 coding DNA: TGCGCCAGCAGCTTGCGTTCCTCGAACACTGAAGCTTTCTTT.

This clonotype was detected a few times. The chain is built from TRBV20-1 and TRBJ1-1, with a possible D match to TRBD1 (5 bases). CDR3 length: 11 amino acids. Germline assignment: CDR1 DFQATT and CDR2 SNEGSKA (reference sequence). CDR3 residues: CSITGNTEAFF. CDR3 sequence (DNA): TGCAGCATTACAGGGAACACTGAAGCTTTCTTT.

This clonotype was observed a few times. The chain carries TRBV6-5 and TRBJ2-1; unclear D gene. The V gene lost 6 bases and the J gene lost 6 bases, with 12 bases spanning the gap. Germline lookup yields CDR1 MNHEY and CDR2 SVGAGI. The length of the CDR3 is 13 residues. CDR3 region: CASSRGPINEQFF. The DNA of the CDR3 is TGTGCCAGCAGCCGCGGACCTATCAATGAGCAGTTCTTC.

The chain links TRBV29-1 to TRBJ1-1, with D possibly matching TRBD1 (5 bases). Looked up from germline, CDR1 is SQVTM and CDR2 is ANQGSEA. The germline V and J ends were trimmed by 5 bases and 1 base, with 11 bases remaining between them. The CDR3 runs to 13 residues. In nucleotides, the CDR3 is TGCAGCGTTTCTGGGGGTTCGAACACTGAAGCTTTCTTT. Translation gives CSVSGGSNTEAFF.

Concerning this clonotype itself: The junction and the germline gene differ at one end; a read error may be behind it. V and J are TRBV7-8 and TRBJ1-1; no definite D call. Looked up from germline, CDR1 is SGHVS and CDR2 is FQNEAQ. The CDR3 is 15 residues long. As DNA, the CDR3 is TGCGCCAGCAGCCCCCGACTATTACGGAGGACTGAAGCTTTCTTT. Residues: CASSPRLLRRTEAFF.

This chain links TRBV7-2 with TRBJ2-3; unclear D gene. V was clipped by 8 bases and J by 0 bases, with 9 bases between them. The germline V gene encodes CDR1 SGHTA and CDR2 FQGNSA. The CDR3 spans 13 residues. CDR3 loop: CASGQTSTDTQYF. CDR3 in DNA: TGTGCCAGCGGTCAAACTAGCACAGATACGCAGTATTTT.

The chain joins TRBV28 to TRBJ1-2; 7 positions agree with TRBD1. From germline, CDR1 is MDHEN and CDR2 SYDVKM. CDR3 size: 16 residues. J lost 3 bases, V lost 5 bases, and 12 bases had no gene match. CDR3 in DNA: TGTGCCAGCAGTGCAGACAGGGCTGCTCGGTACTATGGCTACACCTTC. Translating gives CASSADRAARYYGYTF.

The rearrangement joins TRBV20-1 to TRBJ2-7; the D gene is possibly TRBD1 (5 bases). Trimming removed 0 bases at V and 1 base at J, with 10 bases between. The CDR3 covers 14 residues. Germline V gives CDR1 DFQATT, CDR2 SNEGSKA (reference sequence). CDR3: CSAREAGWSYEQYF. The CDR3 DNA is TGCAGTGCTAGAGAGGCAGGGTGGTCCTACGAGCAGTACTTC.

The gene calls are TRBV24-1 and TRBJ1-1; no reliable D call. The V and J ends lost 5 bases and 1 base respectively, with 7 bases between them. CDR1 and CDR2 (germline): KGHDR, SFDVKD. The CDR3 has 13 amino acids. Written as DNA, the CDR3 is TGTGCCACCAGTGGAGGGAAGAACACTGAAGCTTTCTTT. Translated: CATSGGKNTEAFF.